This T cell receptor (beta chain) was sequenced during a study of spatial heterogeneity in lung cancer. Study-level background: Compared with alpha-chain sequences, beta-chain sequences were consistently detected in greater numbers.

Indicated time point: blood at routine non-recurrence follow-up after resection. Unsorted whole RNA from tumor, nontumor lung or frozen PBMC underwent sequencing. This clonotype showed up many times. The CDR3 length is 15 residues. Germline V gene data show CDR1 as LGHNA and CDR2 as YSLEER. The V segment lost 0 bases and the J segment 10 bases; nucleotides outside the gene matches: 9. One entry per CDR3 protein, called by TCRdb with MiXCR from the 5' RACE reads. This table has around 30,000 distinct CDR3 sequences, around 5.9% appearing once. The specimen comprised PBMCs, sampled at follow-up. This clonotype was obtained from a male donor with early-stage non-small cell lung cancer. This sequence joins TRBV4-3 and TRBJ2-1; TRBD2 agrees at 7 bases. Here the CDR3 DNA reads TGCGCCAGCAGCCAAGACAGGACTAGGGATAGGGAGCAGTTCTTC. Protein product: CASSQDRTRDREQFF.